These 10 T cell receptor beta chains came from one sample sequenced in a study of T cells in Graves' hyperthyroidism and ophthalmopathy. Amplified TCR beta CDR3 regions came from RNA transcripts. Initially, a first-round RT-PCR of the TCR CDR3 employed the HTBI primer set. In TCRdb, the multiplex PCR reads were re-called with MiXCR into one record per CDR3 protein. This table has nearly 250,000 distinct CDR3 sequences, approximately 23% appearing once. The sample comprised blood. Every receptor here comes from a woman aged 40 to 50 with Graves' ophthalmopathy.

The sample holds many counts of this clonotype. The chain links TRBV5-1 to TRBJ2-7; TRBD1 might be the D (6 bases). V dropped 3 bases and J dropped 7 bases, with 20 bases sitting between them. Germline V gene data show CDR1 as SGHRS and CDR2 as YFSETQ. There are 15 residues in the CDR3. For the CDR3, the DNA is TGCGCCAGCAGCTCACGCCTGGACAGTAAATGGGAGCAGTACTTC. It translates to CASSSRLDSKWEQYF.

This clonotype was detected ten times or more. The chain uses TRBV20-1 and TRBJ2-7; 11 positions match TRBD2. The germline V gene encodes CDR1 DFQATT and CDR2 SNEGSKA (reference sequence). V gave up 6 bases and J gave up 0 bases; unmatched junction bases: 7. The CDR3 spans 15 residues. In DNA form, the CDR3 reads TGCAGTGCACCGTCGGGACTAGCGGCCTCCTACGAGCAGTACTTC. This gives the protein CSAPSGLAASYEQYF.

This sequence joins TRBV7-8 and TRBJ2-7; no reliable D call. V shed 2 bases and J shed 2 bases, with 10 bases lying between them. CDR1 is SGHVS, CDR2 FQNEAQ, per germline. The CDR3 is 14 amino acids. Here the CDR3 reads CASSLSSGAYEQYF. The CDR3, as DNA: TGTGCCAGCAGCTTAAGCTCCGGAGCCTACGAGCAGTACTTC.

This clonotype was recorded at least ten times. The gene calls are TRBV20-1 and TRBJ1-5, with 7 nucleotides matching TRBD1. The germline CDR1 and CDR2 sequences are DFQATT and SNEGSKA (reference sequence). The CDR3 spans 14 residues. J lost 1 base, V lost 4 bases, and 4 bases had no gene match. The CDR3 coding sequence is TGCAGTGCTACAAGACAGGGCAGCAATCAGCCCCAGCATTTT. This gives the protein CSATRQGSNQPQHF.

This clonotype was found many times. The CDR3 bases are TGTGCCACCAGTGACGGTCGGGACAGCCCTATGAACACTGAAGCTTTCTTT. Protein sequence: CATSDGRDSPMNTEAFF. The chain links TRBV24-1 to TRBJ1-1; 7 bases line up with TRBD1. Per germline, CDR1 KGHDR and CDR2 SFDVKD. This CDR3 has 17 residues. The trim removed 4 bases at V and 0 bases at J, leaving 10 bases unmatched.

This clonotype was seen many times. Here the CDR3 reads CASSQVGRNTEAFF. The DNA of the CDR3 is TGTGCCAGCAGCCAAGTGGGCAGGAACACTGAAGCTTTCTTT. This chain joins TRBV4-2 and TRBJ1-1; D call uncertain. V was cut by 1 base and J by 1 base, with 7 bases left in between. The CDR3 has 14 residues. From germline, CDR1 is LGHNA and CDR2 YNFKEQ.

This clonotype was observed many times. This may arise from a read error, as a much more abundant clone is one base away. The chain joins TRBV12-3 or TRBV12-4 to TRBJ2-5, with 11 bases fitting TRBD2. The CDR3 consists of 15 residues. V shed 8 bases and J 7 bases; nucleotides not matched to a gene: 12. The CDR3 region is CASGELAGVSGTQYF. The CDR3 nucleotides are TGTGCCAGCGGAGAACTAGCGGGAGTTAGCGGGACCCAGTACTTC.

At least ten counts were recorded for this clonotype. The genes are TRBV6-5 and TRBJ2-2; a possible D gene is TRBD1 (6 bases). Trimming removed 5 bases at V and 4 bases at J, with 17 bases between. Germline V gene sequence: CDR1 MNHEY, CDR2 SVGAGI. CDR3 size: 16 residues. The CDR3 nucleotides are TGTGCCAGCAGTCTCCCCGGGACACAAGTCACCGGGGAGCTGTTTTTT. Protein sequence: CASSLPGTQVTGELFF.

This clonotype was detected many times. This chain joins TRBV28 and TRBJ1-5; D uncertain. V lost 2 bases and J lost 11, with 16 bases in between. Germline V lookup: CDR1 MDHEN, CDR2 SYDVKM. CDR3 length equals 14 residues. CDR3 DNA sequence: TGTGCCAGCAGTTTACCGGAGATGAAGGAATCCCAGCATTTT. This encodes CASSLPEMKESQHF.

The rearrangement uses TRBV7-3 and TRBJ1-2; 11 nucleotides match TRBD1. V dropped 4 bases and J dropped 7; count of bases not matched to a gene: 2. In germline, CDR1 is SGHTA, CDR2 FQGTGA. The CDR3 is 13 amino acids. Written as DNA, the CDR3 is TGTGCCAGCAGCTCCGGGACAGGGGGTGGCTACACCTTC. Its protein is CASSSGTGGGYTF.